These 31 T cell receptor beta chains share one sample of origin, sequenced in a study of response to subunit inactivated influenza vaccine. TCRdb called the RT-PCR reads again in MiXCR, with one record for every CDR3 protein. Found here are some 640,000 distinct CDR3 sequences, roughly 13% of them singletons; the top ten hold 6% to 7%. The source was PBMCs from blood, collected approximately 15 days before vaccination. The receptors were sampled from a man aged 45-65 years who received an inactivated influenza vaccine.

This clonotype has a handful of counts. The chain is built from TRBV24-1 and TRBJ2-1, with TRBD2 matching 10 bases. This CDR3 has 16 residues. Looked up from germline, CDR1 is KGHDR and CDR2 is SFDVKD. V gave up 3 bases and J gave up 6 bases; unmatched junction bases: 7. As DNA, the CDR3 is TGTGCCACCAGTGATCCCCAGCGGGGGGGCCGCAATGAGCAGTTCTTC. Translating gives CATSDPQRGGRNEQFF.

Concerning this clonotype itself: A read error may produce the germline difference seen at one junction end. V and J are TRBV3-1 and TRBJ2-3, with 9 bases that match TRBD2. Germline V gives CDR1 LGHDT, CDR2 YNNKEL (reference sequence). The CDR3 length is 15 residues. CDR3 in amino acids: CATSQSTSGTDTQYF. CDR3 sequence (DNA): TGTGCCACCAGCCAAAGTACTAGCGGGACAGATACGCAGTATTTT.

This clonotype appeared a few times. The CDR3 protein is CASSLGDGFYGYTF. The CDR3, as DNA: TGCGCCAGCAGCTTGGGGGACGGATTCTATGGCTACACCTTC. The genes are TRBV5-1 and TRBJ1-2, with a weak D call TRBD1 (5 bases). The CDR3 extends over 14 amino acids. Between the trimmed V and J ends, which lost 0 bases and 4 bases, there was a span of 10 bases. CDR1 is SGHRS, CDR2 YFSETQ, per germline.

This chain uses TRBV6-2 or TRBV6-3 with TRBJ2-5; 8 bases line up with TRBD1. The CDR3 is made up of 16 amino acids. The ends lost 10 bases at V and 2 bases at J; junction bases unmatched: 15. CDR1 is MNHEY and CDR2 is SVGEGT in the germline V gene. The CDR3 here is CATQPGGSDRQETQYF. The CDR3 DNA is TGTGCCACCCAACCAGGGGGCAGCGATAGGCAAGAGACCCAGTACTTC.

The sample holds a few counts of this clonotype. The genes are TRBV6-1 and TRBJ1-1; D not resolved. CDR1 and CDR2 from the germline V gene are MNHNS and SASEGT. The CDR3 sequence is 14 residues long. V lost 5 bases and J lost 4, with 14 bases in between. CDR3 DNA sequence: TGTGCCAGCAGTCGAGGTGAGCCTGGCACTGAAGCTTTCTTT. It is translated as CASSRGEPGTEAFF.

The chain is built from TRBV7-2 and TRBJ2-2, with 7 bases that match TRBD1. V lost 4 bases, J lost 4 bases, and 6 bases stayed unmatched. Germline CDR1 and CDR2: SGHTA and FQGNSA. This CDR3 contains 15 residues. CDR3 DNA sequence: TGTGCCAGCAGCTCCAATGACAGGGCCACCGGGGAGCTGTTTTTT. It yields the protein CASSSNDRATGELFF.

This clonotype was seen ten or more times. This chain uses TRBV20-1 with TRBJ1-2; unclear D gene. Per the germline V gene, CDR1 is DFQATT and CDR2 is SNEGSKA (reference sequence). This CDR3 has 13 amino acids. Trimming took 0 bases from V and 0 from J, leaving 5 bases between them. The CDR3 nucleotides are TGCAGTGCTAGAGAAGGTCCTAACTATGGCTACACCTTC. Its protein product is CSAREGPNYGYTF.

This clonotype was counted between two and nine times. The CDR3 region has the DNA TGCGCCAGCAGCTTTACAGGGCCCCAAGAGACCCAGTACTTC. Translated: CASSFTGPQETQYF. This chain uses TRBV5-1 with TRBJ2-5, with D possibly TRBD1 on 6 matching bases. The CDR3 extends over 14 amino acids. Between the trimmed V and J ends, which lost 2 bases and 1 base, there was a span of 9 bases. CDR1 and CDR2 (germline): SGHRS, YFSETQ.

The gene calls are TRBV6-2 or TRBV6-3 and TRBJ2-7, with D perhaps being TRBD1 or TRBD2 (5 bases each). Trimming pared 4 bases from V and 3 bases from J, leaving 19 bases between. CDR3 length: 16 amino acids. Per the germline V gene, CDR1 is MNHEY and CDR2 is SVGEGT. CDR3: CASSLAMGPLIYEQYF. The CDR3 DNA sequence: TGTGCCAGCAGTTTAGCTATGGGACCGCTAATCTACGAGCAGTACTTC.

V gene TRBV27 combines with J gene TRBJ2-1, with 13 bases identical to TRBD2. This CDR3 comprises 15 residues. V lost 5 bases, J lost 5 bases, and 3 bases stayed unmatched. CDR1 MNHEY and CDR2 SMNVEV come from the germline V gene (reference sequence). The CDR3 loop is CASSLGTSGDNEQFF. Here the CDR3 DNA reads TGTGCCAGCAGTCTTGGGACTAGCGGGGACAATGAGCAGTTCTTC.

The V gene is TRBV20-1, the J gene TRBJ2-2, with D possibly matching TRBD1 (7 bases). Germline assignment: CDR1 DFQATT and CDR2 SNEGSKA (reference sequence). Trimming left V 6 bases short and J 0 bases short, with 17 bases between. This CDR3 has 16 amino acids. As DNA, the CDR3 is TGCAGTGCCAGGACAGGCGGCGGGGCGAACACCGGGGAGCTGTTTTTT. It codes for CSARTGGGANTGELFF.

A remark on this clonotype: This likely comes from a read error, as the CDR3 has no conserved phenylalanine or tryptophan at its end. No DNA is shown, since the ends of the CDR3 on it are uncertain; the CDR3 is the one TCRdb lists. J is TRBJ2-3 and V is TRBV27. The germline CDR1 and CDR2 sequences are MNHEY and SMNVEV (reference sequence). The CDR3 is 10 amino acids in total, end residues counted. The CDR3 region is CASSFYRSSV.

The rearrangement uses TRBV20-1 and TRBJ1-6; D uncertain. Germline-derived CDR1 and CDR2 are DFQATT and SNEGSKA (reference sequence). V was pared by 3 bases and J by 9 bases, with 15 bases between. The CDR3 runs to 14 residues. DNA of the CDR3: TGCAGTGCTAGTGCGGCGTATCCTTTTTCACCCCTCCACTTT. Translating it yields CSASAAYPFSPLHF.

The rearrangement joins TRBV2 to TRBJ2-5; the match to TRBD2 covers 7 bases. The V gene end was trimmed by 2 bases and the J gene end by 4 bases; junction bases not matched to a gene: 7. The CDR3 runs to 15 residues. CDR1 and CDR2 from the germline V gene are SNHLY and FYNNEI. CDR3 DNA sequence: TGTGCCAGCAGTGAATCAGGGAGGGTAAGAGAGACCCAGTACTTC. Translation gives CASSESGRVRETQYF.

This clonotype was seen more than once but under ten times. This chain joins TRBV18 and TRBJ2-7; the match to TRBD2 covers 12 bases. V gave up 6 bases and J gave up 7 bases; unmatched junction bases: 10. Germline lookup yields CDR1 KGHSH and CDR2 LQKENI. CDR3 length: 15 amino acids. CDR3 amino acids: CASSQPGLAGKEQYF. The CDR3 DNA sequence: TGTGCCAGCTCCCAGCCCGGACTAGCGGGAAAGGAGCAGTACTTC.

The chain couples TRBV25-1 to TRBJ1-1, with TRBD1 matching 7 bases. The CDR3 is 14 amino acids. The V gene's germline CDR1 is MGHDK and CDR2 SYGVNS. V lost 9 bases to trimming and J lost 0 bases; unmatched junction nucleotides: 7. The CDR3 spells CARPVTGVNTEAFF. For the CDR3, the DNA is TGTGCCAGGCCCGTCACAGGGGTGAACACTGAAGCTTTCTTT. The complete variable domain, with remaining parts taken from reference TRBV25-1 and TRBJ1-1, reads EADIYQTPRYLVIGTGKKITLECSQTMGHDKMYWYQQDPGMELHLIHYSYGVNSTEKGDLSSESTVSRIRTEHFPLTLESARPSHTSQYLCARPVTGVNTEAFFGQGTRLTVV.

In DNA, the CDR3 is TGTGCCAGCATCTCCTCGGTCGGAAGCCCCGACACTGAAGCTTTCTTT. It translates to CASISSVGSPDTEAFF. This chain connects TRBV6-1 to TRBJ1-1; no reliable D call. V lost 7 bases, J lost 3 bases, and 21 bases lay in between. Germline CDR1 and CDR2: MNHNS and SASEGT. The CDR3 contains 16 residues.

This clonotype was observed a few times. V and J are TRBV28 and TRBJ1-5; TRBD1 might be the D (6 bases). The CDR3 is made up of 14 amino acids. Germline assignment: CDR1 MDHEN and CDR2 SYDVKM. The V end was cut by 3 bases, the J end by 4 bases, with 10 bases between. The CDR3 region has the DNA TGTGCCAGCAGTTTTGACAGGCTGAATCAGCCCCAGCATTTT. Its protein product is CASSFDRLNQPQHF.

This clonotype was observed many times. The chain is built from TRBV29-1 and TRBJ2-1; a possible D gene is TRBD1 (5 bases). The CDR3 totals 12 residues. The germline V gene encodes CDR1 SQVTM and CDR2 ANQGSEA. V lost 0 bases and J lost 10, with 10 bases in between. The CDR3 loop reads CSVEDRGREQFF. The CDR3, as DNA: TGCAGCGTTGAAGATAGGGGCAGGGAGCAGTTCTTC.

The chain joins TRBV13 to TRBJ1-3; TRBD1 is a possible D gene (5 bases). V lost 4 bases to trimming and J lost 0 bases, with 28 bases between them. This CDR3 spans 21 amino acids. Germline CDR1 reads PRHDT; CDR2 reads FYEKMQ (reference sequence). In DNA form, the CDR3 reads TGTGCCAGCAGCTCACCTACGGACATCTACTCCCTGGAACACTCTGGAAACACCATATATTTT. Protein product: CASSSPTDIYSLEHSGNTIYF.

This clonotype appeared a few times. In nucleotides, the CDR3 is TGCGCCAGCAGCCAAAGGCCAACAGGGGGGTTCACAGATACGCAGTATTTT. Translation: CASSQRPTGGFTDTQYF. The chain recombines TRBV4-3 with TRBJ2-3, with 8 bases fitting TRBD1. With V trimmed by 2 bases and J by 2 bases, 9 bases remained unmatched. CDR3 length: 17 amino acids. Germline loops: CDR1 LGHNA, CDR2 YSLEER.

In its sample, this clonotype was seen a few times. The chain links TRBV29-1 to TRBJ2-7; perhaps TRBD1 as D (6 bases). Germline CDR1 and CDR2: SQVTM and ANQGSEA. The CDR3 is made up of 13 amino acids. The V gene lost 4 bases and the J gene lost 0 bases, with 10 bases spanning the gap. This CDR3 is CSVGTVLSYEQYF. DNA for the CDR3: TGCAGCGTTGGGACAGTCCTCTCCTACGAGCAGTACTTC.

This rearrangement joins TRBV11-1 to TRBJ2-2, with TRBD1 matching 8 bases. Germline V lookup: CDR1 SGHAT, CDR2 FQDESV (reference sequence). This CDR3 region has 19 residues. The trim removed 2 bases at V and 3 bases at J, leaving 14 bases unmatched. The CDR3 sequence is CASSLQFYQGALDTGELFF. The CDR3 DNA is TGTGCCAGCAGCTTACAATTTTACCAGGGGGCTTTGGACACCGGGGAGCTGTTTTTT. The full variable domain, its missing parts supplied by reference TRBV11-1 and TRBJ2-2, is EAEVAQSPRYKITEKSQAVAFWCDPISGHATLYWYRQILGQGPELLVQFQDESVVDDSQLPKDRFSAERLKGVDSTLKIQPAELGDSAMYLCASSLQFYQGALDTGELFFGEGSRLTVL.

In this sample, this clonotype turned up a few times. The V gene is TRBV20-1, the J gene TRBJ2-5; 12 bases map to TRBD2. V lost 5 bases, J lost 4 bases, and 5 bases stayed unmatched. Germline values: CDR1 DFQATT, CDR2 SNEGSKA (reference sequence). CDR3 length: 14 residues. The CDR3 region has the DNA TGCAGTGCTTCCCGGACTAGCGGGACAGAGACCCAGTACTTC. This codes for CSASRTSGTETQYF.

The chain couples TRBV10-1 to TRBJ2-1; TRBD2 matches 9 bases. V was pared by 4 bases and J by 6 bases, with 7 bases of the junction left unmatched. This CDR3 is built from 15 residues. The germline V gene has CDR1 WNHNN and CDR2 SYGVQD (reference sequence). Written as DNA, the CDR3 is TGCGCCAGCAGTGGTGTGGCGGGGGGGGCCAATGAGCAGTTCTTC. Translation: CASSGVAGGANEQFF.

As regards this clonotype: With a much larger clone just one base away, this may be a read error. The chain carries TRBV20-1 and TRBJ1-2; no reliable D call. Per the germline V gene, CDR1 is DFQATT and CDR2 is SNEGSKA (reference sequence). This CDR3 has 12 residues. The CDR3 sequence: CSADADRYGYAF. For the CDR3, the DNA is TGCAGTGCTGATGCGGACCGCTATGGCTACGCCTTC.

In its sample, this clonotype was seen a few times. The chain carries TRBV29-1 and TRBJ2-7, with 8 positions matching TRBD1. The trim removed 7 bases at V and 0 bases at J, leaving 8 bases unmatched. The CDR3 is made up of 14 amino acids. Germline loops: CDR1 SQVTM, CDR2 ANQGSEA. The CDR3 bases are TGCAGCGCCGGGACAGGATACACCTCCTACGAGCAGTACTTC. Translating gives CSAGTGYTSYEQYF.

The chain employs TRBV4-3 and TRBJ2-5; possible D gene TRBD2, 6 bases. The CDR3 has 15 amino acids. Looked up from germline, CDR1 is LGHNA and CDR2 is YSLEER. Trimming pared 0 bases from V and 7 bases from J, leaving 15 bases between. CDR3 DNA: TGCGCCAGCAGCCAAGACACCAACTTCGGGGGGACCCAGTACTTC. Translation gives CASSQDTNFGGTQYF.

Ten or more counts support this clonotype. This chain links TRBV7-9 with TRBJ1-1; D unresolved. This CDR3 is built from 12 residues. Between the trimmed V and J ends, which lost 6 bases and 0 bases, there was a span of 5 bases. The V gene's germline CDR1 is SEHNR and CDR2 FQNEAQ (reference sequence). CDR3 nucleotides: TGTGCCAGCAGTGGGATGAACACTGAAGCTTTCTTT. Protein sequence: CASSGMNTEAFF.

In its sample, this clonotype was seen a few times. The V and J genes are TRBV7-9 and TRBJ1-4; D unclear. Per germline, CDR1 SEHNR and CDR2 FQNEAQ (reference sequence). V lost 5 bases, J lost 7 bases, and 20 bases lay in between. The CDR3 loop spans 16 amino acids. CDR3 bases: TGTGCCAGCAGCCGAACCGAGGAGGTTTTGGGTGAAAAACTGTTTTTT. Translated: CASSRTEEVLGEKLFF.

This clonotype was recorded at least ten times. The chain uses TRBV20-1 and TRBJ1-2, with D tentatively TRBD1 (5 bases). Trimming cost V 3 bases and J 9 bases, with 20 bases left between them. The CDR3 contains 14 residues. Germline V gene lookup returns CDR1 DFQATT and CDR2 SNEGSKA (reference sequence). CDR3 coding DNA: TGCAGTGCTAGTCAGGGATTAGTTGCGGACAGCTACACCTTC. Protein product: CSASQGLVADSYTF.